Below, 6 T cell receptor beta chains from the same sample are listed, as sequenced in a study of blood T cell repertoires in COVID-19. Generated by immunoSEQ multiplex PCR, the TCRdb table keeps only in-frame clones and is missing some. This sample has around 190,000 clones, with 70% to 90% found just once. The source material was peripheral blood. These receptors were obtained from a man aged 50 to 60 with COVID-19, enrolled during active disease.

The CDR3 is CAWRGTGGPYEQYF. The CDR3 DNA sequence: TGTGCCTGGAGGGGGACAGGGGGGCCCTACGAGCAGTACTTC. The chain links TRBV30 to TRBJ2-7, with 11 bases fitting TRBD1. J was trimmed by 2 bases and V by 3 bases; bases with no gene match: 3. Per the germline V gene, CDR1 is GTSNPN and CDR2 is SVGIG (reference sequence). This CDR3 comprises 14 residues.

The genes are TRBV28 and TRBJ2-3; possibly TRBD1 for D (8 bases). V lost 2 bases, J lost 0 bases, and 15 bases lay in between. Germline CDR1 and CDR2: MDHEN and SYDVKM. This CDR3 region has 17 residues. The CDR3 is CASSLTGGRGSTDTQYF. The DNA of the CDR3 is TGTGCCAGCAGTTTAACAGGGGGGCGGGGGAGCACAGATACGCAGTATTTT.

This chain uses TRBV5-1 with TRBJ2-7; possibly TRBD1 for D (6 bases). Germline assignment: CDR1 SGHRS and CDR2 YFSETQ. Trimming removed 0 bases at V and 3 bases at J, with 13 bases between. This CDR3 has 15 residues. As DNA, the CDR3 is TGCGCCAGCAGCTTGGCCAGCCAGGGGTTCTACGAGCAGTACTTC. This gives the protein CASSLASQGFYEQYF.

The chain employs TRBV3-1 (or the pseudogene TRBV3-2) and TRBJ1-2; TRBD1 might be the D (5 bases). The germline CDR1 and CDR2 sequences are LGHDT and YNNKEL (reference sequence). Trimming took 1 base from V and 13 from J, leaving 16 bases between them. The CDR3 is 13 amino acids. The CDR3 reads CASSQGGALDCTF. Written as DNA, the CDR3 is TGTGCCAGCAGCCAAGGGGGCGCGTTGGATTGCACCTTC.

The chain links TRBV24-1 to TRBJ2-3; D perhaps matches TRBD1 (6 bases). Germline assignment: CDR1 KGHDR and CDR2 SFDVKD. V gave up 9 bases and J gave up 2 bases, with 14 bases separating them. The CDR3 sequence is 14 residues long. The CDR3 coding sequence is TGTGCCACCCGGGCGGACAGAGACACAGATACGCAGTATTTT. Its protein product is CATRADRDTDTQYF.

The chain employs TRBV29-1 and TRBJ2-1, with 10 bases matching TRBD1. J lost 6 bases, V lost 7 bases, and 6 bases had no gene match. The CDR3 loop spans 13 amino acids. The V gene's germline CDR1 is SQVTM and CDR2 ANQGSEA. This CDR3 reads CSGRDRGLNEQFF. DNA for the CDR3: TGCAGCGGCCGGGACAGGGGTCTCAATGAGCAGTTCTTC.